In its sample, the clone carrying this TCR beta chain was seen a few times. This specimen belongs to a study of tissue T cells after allogeneic stem cell transplantation. Assay: immunoSEQ multiplex PCR; the TCRdb copy retains only in-frame clones and omits some. The sample has more than 20,000 clones; roughly nine tenths are singletons. The TCR comes from an older male donor who later had graft-versus-host disease after an allogeneic stem cell transplant. Source: blood, taken before transplantation.

The CDR3 reads CASSQDPGVSEQYF. In nucleotides, the CDR3 is TGTGCCAGCAGCCAAGATCCCGGGGTGAGCGAGCAGTACTTC. J is TRBJ2-7 and V is TRBV3-1 (or the pseudogene TRBV3-2); D is possibly TRBD2 (5 bases). Germline CDR1 and CDR2: LGHDT and YNNKEL (reference sequence). There are 14 residues in the CDR3. V was trimmed by 0 bases and J by 6 bases, leaving 12 bases between them.